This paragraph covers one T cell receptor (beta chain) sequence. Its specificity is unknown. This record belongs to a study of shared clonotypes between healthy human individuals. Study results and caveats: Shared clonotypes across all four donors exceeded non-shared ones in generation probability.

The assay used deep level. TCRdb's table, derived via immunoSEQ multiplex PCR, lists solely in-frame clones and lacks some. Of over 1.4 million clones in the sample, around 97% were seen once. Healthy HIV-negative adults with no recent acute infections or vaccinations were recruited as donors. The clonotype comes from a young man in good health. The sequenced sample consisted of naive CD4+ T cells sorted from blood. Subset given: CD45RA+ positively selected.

In DNA, the CDR3 is TGCGCCAGCAGCTTGGCCCTGATAGCGGGGGCACCGGATACGCAGTATTTT. It yields the protein CASSLALIAGAPDTQYF. The gene calls are TRBV5-1 and TRBJ2-3, with 9 bases matching TRBD2. The germline V gene encodes CDR1 SGHRS and CDR2 YFSETQ. After removal of 0 bases from V and 6 bases from J, the junction contained 11 bases not matched to a gene. The CDR3 extends over 17 amino acids.